There are many counts of the clone carrying this T cell receptor beta chain. Its antigen is not identified. What was amplified from RNA transcripts were TCR beta CDR3 regions. TCR CDR3 underwent first-round RT-PCR with the HTBI primer set. TCRdb redid the calling of the multiplex PCR reads with MiXCR, one entry per CDR3 protein. The table includes under 650,000 distinct CDR3 sequences, about a sixth detected once. The sample comes from a study of T cells in Graves' hyperthyroidism and ophthalmopathy. Findings and limits, study-wide: Ophthalmopathy stood apart from stable hyperthyroidism in a 13 V-J model.

CDR1 is MDHEN, CDR2 SYDVKM, per germline. This CDR3 contains 17 residues. The V and J ends lost 3 bases and 2 bases respectively, with 20 bases between them. This sample holds PBMCs from 8 to 10 ml fresh peripheral blood. The V gene is TRBV28, the J gene TRBJ2-7; D might be TRBD1 or TRBD2, each matching 6 bases. Sequencing input: blood. This clonotype was sampled from a woman between 25 and 40 years old with Graves' hyperthyroidism. In nucleotides, the CDR3 is TGTGCCAGCAGTTTGCTTGTATCGTGGGGGGACACCTACGAGCAGTACTTC. This gives the protein CASSLLVSWGDTYEQYF.